This entry lists 23 T cell receptor beta chains sequenced from one sample in a study of shared clonotypes between healthy human individuals. Sequenced by immunoSEQ multiplex PCR; TCRdb stores in-frame clones only, minus some. The sample lists 2 million to 2.5 million clones; more than 90% were seen once. Sequenced input: naive CD4+ T cells sorted from blood. Subset defined: CD45RA+ positively selected. These receptors originate from a man between 18 and 29 years old in good health.

Regarding this clone: Other DNA sequences of this sample code for an identical CDR3. The V and J genes are TRBV29-1 and TRBJ2-3; D gene uncertain. The CDR3 covers 12 residues. V gave up 5 bases and J gave up 0 bases, with 6 bases separating them. CDR1 and CDR2 (germline): SQVTM, ANQGSEA. The CDR3 sequence: CSVSSSTDTQYF. The DNA for the CDR3 is TGCAGCGTTAGTTCTAGCACAGATACGCAGTATTTT.

V is TRBV19 and J is TRBJ1-1; D is unresolved. Trimming removed 3 bases at V and 2 bases at J, with 10 bases between. The germline V gene has CDR1 LNHDA and CDR2 SQIVND (reference sequence). The CDR3 loop spans 14 amino acids. CDR3 loop: CASSIQVTNTEAFF. The CDR3 region has the DNA TGTGCCAGTAGTATCCAGGTCACCAACACTGAAGCTTTCTTT.

As concerns this clone: Other DNA variants within this sample encode the same CDR3. The chain combines TRBV5-1 with TRBJ2-1; D possibly uses TRBD1 or TRBD2 (5 bases each). V lost 0 bases and J 0 bases, leaving 10 bases between the germline ends. The CDR3 spans 16 residues. From germline, CDR1 is SGHRS and CDR2 YFSETQ. CDR3 sequence reads: CASSLAGASSYNEQFF. In DNA form, the CDR3 reads TGCGCCAGCAGCTTGGCCGGGGCCAGCTCCTACAATGAGCAGTTCTTC.

V usage is TRBV28 and J usage is TRBJ1-5; D may be TRBD1 (6 bases). This CDR3 region has 16 residues. From germline, CDR1 is MDHEN and CDR2 SYDVKM. The V gene lost 2 bases and the J gene lost 7 bases, with 18 bases spanning the gap. DNA of the CDR3: TGTGCCAGCAGTTTAGATACAGGGAAGTCGTACCAGCCCCAGCATTTT. Translated: CASSLDTGKSYQPQHF.

The J gene is TRBJ2-3, the V gene TRBV4-3; 8 bases are shared with TRBD1. Germline lookup yields CDR1 LGHNA and CDR2 YSLEER. Germline trimming cut 3 bases from V and 2 bases from J; bases unmatched to any gene: 4. The CDR3 is 15 residues long. CDR3 in amino acids: CASSHGQGDTDTQYF. CDR3 in DNA: TGCGCCAGCAGCCACGGACAGGGTGACACAGATACGCAGTATTTT.

The V and J genes are TRBV30 and TRBJ1-3; D perhaps matches TRBD1 (5 bases). The ends were cut back, 3 bases at V and 4 bases at J, with 19 bases in the middle. This CDR3 spans 16 amino acids. Germline CDR1 is GTSNPN and CDR2 is SVGIG (reference sequence). The CDR3 sequence: CAWSPKGQKSGNTIYF. CDR3 in DNA: TGTGCCTGGAGCCCGAAAGGACAAAAATCAGGAAACACCATATATTTT.

The chain links TRBV2 to TRBJ2-1, with D possibly matching TRBD1 (6 bases). Germline V gene lookup returns CDR1 SNHLY and CDR2 FYNNEI. V lost 5 bases and J lost 9, with 11 bases in between. The CDR3 loop spans 12 amino acids. The CDR3 loop reads CASSLIGGEQFF. The CDR3 DNA sequence: TGTGCCAGCAGTCTTATAGGGGGTGAGCAGTTCTTC.

This chain's CDR3 is CSVTLAGGPDEQFF. The DNA of the CDR3 is TGCAGCGTTACCCTTGCGGGGGGCCCGGATGAGCAGTTCTTC. The rearrangement joins TRBV29-1 to TRBJ2-1; 8 bases agree with TRBD2. CDR3 size: 14 residues. CDR1 and CDR2 from the germline V gene are SQVTM and ANQGSEA. Germline trimming cut 5 bases from V and 8 bases from J; bases unmatched to any gene: 11.

This chain joins TRBV7-2 and TRBJ1-1; 9 bases fit TRBD1. The germline V gene encodes CDR1 SGHTA and CDR2 FQGNSA. V was clipped by 3 bases and J by 2 bases; unmatched bases: 4. The CDR3 is 15 residues long. CDR3 nucleotide sequence: TGTGCCAGCAGCTTGGGACAGGGATACAACACTGAAGCTTTCTTT. This sequence encodes CASSLGQGYNTEAFF.

This chain joins TRBV30 and TRBJ1-2; D not resolved. Trimming took off 5 bases at V and 4 bases at J, with 14 bases between the two ends. CDR1 is GTSNPN, CDR2 SVGIG, per germline (reference sequence). The CDR3 runs 13 residues. CDR3 bases: TGTGCCTGGTATCCAGGAGTTGGCTATGGCTACACCTTC. It is translated as CAWYPGVGYGYTF.

The genes are TRBV4-1 and TRBJ2-1; 9 nucleotides agree with TRBD1. V lost 5 bases, J lost 8 bases, and 4 bases stayed unmatched. The CDR3 length is 13 residues. Germline V gene data show CDR1 as MGHRA and CDR2 as YSYEKL. The CDR3 coding sequence is TGCGCCAGCAGCAACAGGGGGCGCGATGAGCAGTTCTTC. Amino acid sequence: CASSNRGRDEQFF.

V is TRBV6-5 and J is TRBJ2-2; 7 nucleotides line up with TRBD1. The ends lost 4 bases at V and 4 bases at J; junction bases unmatched: 6. The germline gives CDR1 MNHEY, CDR2 SVGAGI. The CDR3 has 15 amino acids. The CDR3 DNA is TGTGCCAGCAGTTTGACAGGGCAAAGCACCGGGGAGCTGTTTTTT. Translation gives CASSLTGQSTGELFF.

The genes are TRBV27 and TRBJ2-1, with D possibly being TRBD2 (5 bases). Looked up from germline, CDR1 is MNHEY and CDR2 is SMNVEV (reference sequence). Trimming shortened V by 6 bases and J by 1 base, and 10 bases separated the two germline ends. CDR3 length: 14 residues. CDR3: CASSPLVSYNEQFF. CDR3 DNA sequence: TGTGCCAGCAGCCCACTAGTTTCCTACAATGAGCAGTTCTTC.

The genes are TRBV11-1 and TRBJ2-5, with 10 nucleotides matching TRBD1. The germline CDR1 and CDR2 sequences are SGHAT and FQDESV (reference sequence). There are 15 residues in the CDR3. V lost 1 base, J lost 3 bases, and 2 bases stayed unmatched. Here the CDR3 reads CASSLDGTGEETQYF. DNA of the CDR3: TGTGCCAGCAGCTTAGACGGGACAGGGGAAGAGACCCAGTACTTC.

The chain couples TRBV18 to TRBJ2-7, with unresolved D. V gave up 6 bases and J gave up 5 bases, with 20 bases separating them. This CDR3 has 15 amino acids. Germline-derived CDR1 and CDR2 are KGHSH and LQKENI. CDR3 sequence: CASSYQVGLQNEQYF. The CDR3 coding sequence is TGTGCCAGCTCGTACCAGGTCGGGTTGCAAAACGAGCAGTACTTC.

The chain joins TRBV6-5 to TRBJ1-3, with a possible D match to TRBD1 (6 bases). Germline loops: CDR1 MNHEY, CDR2 SVGAGI. This CDR3 spans 15 amino acids. The V end lost 4 bases, the J end lost 1 base, and 11 bases lay between the germline ends. CDR3 coding DNA: TGTGCCAGCAGTTTCACAGGGATTTCTGGAAACACCATATATTTT. Protein: CASSFTGISGNTIYF.

The CDR3 loop is CASSGTAWETQYF. CDR3 DNA: TGCGCCAGCAGTGGGACAGCCTGGGAGACCCAGTACTTC. V usage is TRBV10-2 and J usage is TRBJ2-5, with D perhaps TRBD1 (6 bases). In germline, CDR1 is WSHSY, CDR2 SAAADI. This CDR3 is 13 amino acids long. Trimming cost V 4 bases and J 5 bases, with 11 bases left between them.

The V gene is TRBV30, the J gene TRBJ2-5; 8 bases map to TRBD2. Trimming cost V 1 base and J 5 bases; bases outside gene matches: 3. Germline-derived CDR1 and CDR2 are GTSNPN and SVGIG (reference sequence). This CDR3 region has 13 residues. CDR3 DNA: TGTGCCTGGAGTGAGTTAGCGGGGGAGACCCAGTACTTC. It yields the protein CAWSELAGETQYF. The whole variable domain, remainder taken from reference TRBV30 and TRBJ2-5, is SQTIHQWPATLVQPVGSPLSLECTVEGTSNPNLYWYRQAAGRGLQLLFYSVGIGQISSEVPQNLSASRPQDRQFILSSKKLLLSDSGFYLCAWSELAGETQYFGPGTRLLVL.

Comment on this clone: The sample holds other DNA sequences that translate to the same CDR3. The V call is TRBV5-1, the J call TRBJ2-7; weak D call: TRBD1 (5 bases). The germline V gene has CDR1 SGHRS and CDR2 YFSETQ. The CDR3 is 13 amino acids. V shed 4 bases and J shed 2 bases, with 10 bases lying between them. The CDR3 coding sequence is TGCGCCAGCAGCCCAGGGCCCACCTACGAGCAGTACTTC. As protein: CASSPGPTYEQYF.

V is TRBV4-1 and J is TRBJ2-1; weak D call: TRBD2 (5 bases). Deletions cut 0 bases from V and 7 bases from J, with 16 bases between. The CDR3 has 16 residues. Germline loops: CDR1 MGHRA, CDR2 YSYEKL. The CDR3 loop reads CASSQEGAYLVNEQFF. The CDR3 region has the DNA TGCGCCAGCAGCCAAGAGGGAGCCTATTTGGTGAATGAGCAGTTCTTC.

The genes are TRBV6-1 and TRBJ1-4; no firm D call. Trimming removed 3 bases from V and 8 bases from J, with 10 bases in between. The CDR3 consists of 13 residues. The germline CDR1 and CDR2 sequences are MNHNS and SASEGT. For the CDR3, the DNA is TGTGCCAGCAGTGACCGCCTGAGGGAAAAACTGTTTTTT. Amino acid sequence: CASSDRLREKLFF.

This clone appeared once. The V and J genes are TRBV28 and TRBJ1-1, with TRBD1 identical over 7 bases. Germline CDR1 MDHEN, CDR2 SYDVKM. The CDR3 has 14 amino acids. V lost 1 base, J lost 4 bases, and 3 bases stayed unmatched. The CDR3 DNA sequence: TGTGCCAGCAGTTTATCGGCAGGGGGCACTGAAGCTTTCTTT. This codes for CASSLSAGGTEAFF.

The chain recombines TRBV30 with TRBJ2-6; no reliable D call. Germline V gives CDR1 GTSNPN, CDR2 SVGIG (reference sequence). The CDR3 length is 16 residues. Trimming pared 3 bases from V and 1 base from J, leaving 13 bases between. CDR3: CAWSVSKTSGANVLTF. CDR3 in DNA: TGTGCCTGGAGCGTATCAAAGACGTCTGGGGCCAACGTCCTGACTTTC. Full variable domain (missing parts from reference TRBV30 and TRBJ2-6): SQTIHQWPATLVQPVGSPLSLECTVEGTSNPNLYWYRQAAGRGLQLLFYSVGIGQISSEVPQNLSASRPQDRQFILSSKKLLLSDSGFYLCAWSVSKTSGANVLTFGAGSRLTVL.